This T cell receptor (beta chain) was sequenced during a study of blood T cell repertoires in COVID-19. For the study at large: PBMCs, B-cell-depleted T cells, or T cells were the source of the cDNA or gDNA that made up the material.

Many counts were recorded for this clone. TCRdb's table, derived via immunoSEQ multiplex PCR, lists solely in-frame clones and lacks some. This sample has about 500,000 clones, with about 88% found just once. Germline loops: CDR1 WNHNN, CDR2 SYGVQD (reference sequence). V was trimmed by 0 bases and J by 1 base, leaving 12 bases between them. There are 16 residues in the CDR3. The chain combines TRBV10-1 with TRBJ1-1; maybe TRBD1 (6 bases). Sequencing was carried out using peripheral blood. The clonotype originates from a young man with COVID-19, enrolled during active disease. The CDR3 loop reads CASSESQVGGNTEAFF. The CDR3 DNA follows: TGCGCCAGCAGTGAGTCACAGGTAGGGGGGAACACTGAAGCTTTCTTT.